The clone carrying this TCR beta chain was counted ten times or more. Its antigen is not known. This sample was taken from a study of T cell repertoires in cytomegalovirus infection. In the study overall: CMV infection plus the matching HLA type was flagged by public TCR beta signatures.

From germline, CDR1 is SEHNR and CDR2 FQNEAQ (reference sequence). The CDR3 spans 15 residues. Trimming shortened V by 6 bases and J by 4 bases, and 15 bases separated the two germline ends. Findings of the study overall: CMV-specific HLA-C-restricted TCR beta clonotypes dominated the ex vivo response.

TCRdb analysed the reads with MiXCR anew, one entry per CDR3 protein. The data hold about 230,000 distinct CDR3 sequences, with about 23% observed a single time. This clonotype originated in a human donor in good health (CMV status not recorded). Some clones in this sample may be carry-over from other donors' samples. The sample consisted of CD8+ T cells from PBMCs. This chain connects TRBV7-9 to TRBJ2-2, with a weak D call TRBD1 (5 bases). Written as DNA, the CDR3 is TGTGCCAGCAGTTCAGGGAATTCGGGCACCGGGGAGCTGTTTTTT. It translates to CASSSGNSGTGELFF.